These T cell receptor beta chains were read from a single sample in a study of T cell repertoires in cytomegalovirus infection. These receptors' targets are unknown. Using its own MiXCR run on the reads, TCRdb lists one record per CDR3 protein. The sample shows some 320,000 distinct CDR3 sequences, almost 30% of them seen only once. The sequences come from cultured PBMCs, collected from culture after CMV antigen stimulation. Every receptor here comes from a human donor in good health (CMV status not recorded). Some clones in this sample may be carry-over from other donors' samples. Both conserved end residues are part of each CDR3. A D gene is named only where the DNA matches it firmly. A row's size may be missing; if present it is once, few, many or a size class.

clone size: -; V gene: TRBV2; D gene: TRBD1; J gene: TRBJ1-1; CDR3 DNA: TGTGCCAGCAGTAACGCCGCGGGACAGATGTACACTGAAGCTTTCTTT; CDR3 protein: CASSNAAGQMYTEAFF
clone size: -; V gene: TRBV27; D gene: -; J gene: TRBJ1-2; CDR3 DNA: TGTGCCAGCAGCCCTCGAGGTGGGGCCTATGGCTACACCTTC; CDR3 protein: CASSPRGGAYGYTF
clone size: few; V gene: TRBV7-9; D gene: TRBD1; J gene: TRBJ1-3; CDR3 DNA: TGTGCCAGCAGACCGGACGCGGGACAGGGGGCCTACACCATATATTTT; CDR3 protein: CASRPDAGQGAYTIYF
clone size: -; V gene: TRBV12-3/TRBV12-4; D gene: -; J gene: TRBJ1-3; CDR3 DNA: TGTGCCAGCAGCCCAACATTCGAGGGACCTGGAAACACCATATATTTT; CDR3 protein: CASSPTFEGPGNTIYF
clone size: few; V gene: TRBV29-1; D gene: -; J gene: TRBJ2-3; CDR3 DNA: TGCAGCGTTGTTCAGCACACAGATACGCAGTATTTT; CDR3 protein: CSVVQHTDTQYF
clone size: -; V gene: TRBV13; D gene: -; J gene: TRBJ2-2; CDR3 DNA: TGTGCCAGCAGCTCCTCCCAGCACATCTGGTCGACCGGGGAGCTGTTTTTT; CDR3 protein: CASSSSQHIWSTGELFF
clone size: few; V gene: TRBV28; D gene: TRBD2; J gene: TRBJ2-2; CDR3 DNA: TGTGCCAGCAGTTCCCGACTAGCGGGACGGAGGACCGGGGAGCTGTTTTTT; CDR3 protein: CASSSRLAGRRTGELFF
clone size: few; V gene: TRBV18; D gene: TRBD2; J gene: TRBJ2-5; CDR3 DNA: TGTGCCAGCTCACCACCGGGACTAGGGCAAGAGACCCAGTACTTC; CDR3 protein: CASSPPGLGQETQYF
clone size: few; V gene: TRBV7-8; D gene: TRBD2; J gene: TRBJ2-4; CDR3 DNA: TGTGCCAGCAGCCCGCTAGCGGGGGCTAACAAAAACATTCAGTACTTC; CDR3 protein: CASSPLAGANKNIQYF
clone size: -; V gene: TRBV5-1; D gene: -; J gene: TRBJ2-3; CDR3 DNA: TGCGCCAGCAGCTCGACGCAATCCGCTCCGGATACGCAGTATTTT; CDR3 protein: CASSSTQSAPDTQYF
clone size: few; V gene: TRBV7-9; D gene: -; J gene: TRBJ2-1; CDR3 DNA: TGTGCCAGCAGCTTATCTCCACGTGATGAGCAGTTCTTC; CDR3 protein: CASSLSPRDEQFF
clone size: -; V gene: TRBV20-1; D gene: TRBD1; J gene: TRBJ1-2; CDR3 DNA: TGCAGTGCTAGAGTGACGGGACAGCCTGACTATGGCTACACCTTC; CDR3 protein: CSARVTGQPDYGYTF
clone size: -; V gene: TRBV4-1; D gene: -; J gene: TRBJ1-4; CDR3 DNA: TGCGCCAGCAGCGCAGGGCCAGGGGATGAAAAACTGTTTTTT; CDR3 protein: CASSAGPGDEKLFF
clone size: -; V gene: TRBV12-3/TRBV12-4; D gene: -; J gene: TRBJ2-5; CDR3 DNA: TGTGCCAGCAACCCTTCCGATTGGGTAGAGACCCAGTACTTC; CDR3 protein: CASNPSDWVETQYF
clone size: few; V gene: TRBV29-1; D gene: TRBD1; J gene: TRBJ1-1; CDR3 DNA: TGCAGCGCCCAGGGACAGATGAACACTGAAGCTTTCTTT; CDR3 protein: CSAQGQMNTEAFF
clone size: -; V gene: TRBV19; D gene: -; J gene: TRBJ1-6; CDR3 DNA: TGTGCCAGTATGGGGCAGGGTTATTCACCCCTCCACTTT; CDR3 protein: CASMGQGYSPLHF
clone size: -; V gene: TRBV27; D gene: TRBD1; J gene: TRBJ2-6; CDR3 DNA: TGTGCCAGCAGGAGACAGGGGGCGCCCGGGGCCAACGTCCTGACTTTC; CDR3 protein: CASRRQGAPGANVLTF
clone size: many; V gene: TRBV7-3; D gene: TRBD1; J gene: TRBJ2-3; CDR3 DNA: TGTGCCAGCAGCCTGGACAGGCTGAGCACAGATACGCAGTATTTT; CDR3 protein: CASSLDRLSTDTQYF
clone size: -; V gene: TRBV7-9; D gene: TRBD1; J gene: TRBJ1-2; CDR3 DNA: TGTGCCAGCAGCTTAGTGTGGCAGGGACAGGGCTACACCTTC; CDR3 protein: CASSLVWQGQGYTF
clone size: -; V gene: TRBV6-1; D gene: -; J gene: TRBJ2-3; CDR3 DNA: TGTGCCAGCAGCGAGCTTGGACTACTTGGCACAGATACGCAGTATTTT; CDR3 protein: CASSELGLLGTDTQYF
clone size: many; V gene: TRBV7-2; D gene: TRBD1; J gene: TRBJ1-2; CDR3 DNA: TGTGCCAGCAGCGTAAACAGGGGGCTCGGTGGCTACACCTTC; CDR3 protein: CASSVNRGLGGYTF
clone size: -; V gene: TRBV6-8; D gene: -; J gene: TRBJ1-1; CDR3 DNA: TGTGCCAGCAGTTACCGGACGGAGGACACTGAAGCTTTCTTT; CDR3 protein: CASSYRTEDTEAFF
clone size: few; V gene: TRBV2; D gene: -; J gene: TRBJ1-6; CDR3 DNA: TGTGCCAGCAGTTTGGGGACATACACATCACCCCTCCACTTT; CDR3 protein: CASSLGTYTSPLHF
clone size: few; V gene: TRBV19; D gene: -; J gene: TRBJ2-1; CDR3 DNA: TGTGCCAGTACCGAGAAGGCCCTTTCCCTAGCCGGTGAGCAGTTCTTC; CDR3 protein: CASTEKALSLAGEQFF
clone size: many; V gene: TRBV7-9; D gene: TRBD1; J gene: TRBJ1-1; CDR3 DNA: TGTGCCGGCACGCCCGGAATGGACAGGGGGATTGAAGCTTTCTTT; CDR3 protein: CAGTPGMDRGIEAFF
clone size: few; V gene: TRBV6-6; D gene: TRBD1; J gene: TRBJ2-2; CDR3 DNA: TGTGCCAGCAGCCCCGGGACAGCCCAAAACACCGGGGAGCTGTTTTTT; CDR3 protein: CASSPGTAQNTGELFF
clone size: many; V gene: TRBV7-3; D gene: TRBD1; J gene: TRBJ2-5; CDR3 DNA: TGTGCCAGCAGCTCGACAGGGGCTGGTGGAGAGACCCAGTACTTC; CDR3 protein: CASSSTGAGGETQYF
clone size: -; V gene: TRBV5-4; D gene: -; J gene: TRBJ2-3; CDR3 DNA: TGTGCCAGCAGCTTGGTACGTCCAGGAGGGACAGATACGCAGTATTTT; CDR3 protein: CASSLVRPGGTDTQYF
clone size: many; V gene: TRBV6-1; D gene: TRBD1; J gene: TRBJ1-6; CDR3 DNA: TGTGCCAGCCGTAGGACAGGGGAGAATTCACCCCTCCACTTT; CDR3 protein: CASRRTGENSPLHF
clone size: many; V gene: TRBV7-8; D gene: TRBD1; J gene: TRBJ1-1; CDR3 DNA: TGTGCCAGCAGCTCGGGCGGGACAGGGGTTTACACTGAAGCTTTCTTT; CDR3 protein: CASSSGGTGVYTEAFF
clone size: -; V gene: TRBV20-1; D gene: -; J gene: TRBJ2-3; CDR3 DNA: TGCAGTTCGCCGGGGACGGGGGATACGCAGTATTTT; CDR3 protein: CSSPGTGDTQYF
clone size: -; V gene: TRBV27; D gene: TRBD1; J gene: TRBJ2-7; CDR3 DNA: TGTGCCAGCAGTCAACTCAGGGGGCGCTTGCAGTACTTC; CDR3 protein: CASSQLRGRLQYF
clone size: -; V gene: TRBV19; D gene: TRBD1; J gene: TRBJ1-1; CDR3 DNA: TGTGCCAGTAGTATAGTAGGGGGCGGCTTTGTGGACACTGAAGCTTTCTTT; CDR3 protein: CASSIVGGGFVDTEAFF
clone size: -; V gene: TRBV7-2; D gene: TRBD1; J gene: TRBJ2-7; CDR3 DNA: TGTGCCAGCAGCTTAGGGGGACAGGGCCCTTACGAGCAGTACTTC; CDR3 protein: CASSLGGQGPYEQYF
clone size: once; V gene: TRBV28; D gene: TRBD1; J gene: TRBJ2-7; CDR3 DNA: TGTGCCAGCAGTTTACCCGGGACAGGGGTAAGCTACGAGCAGTACTTC; CDR3 protein: CASSLPGTGVSYEQYF
clone size: few; V gene: TRBV15; D gene: -; J gene: TRBJ1-1; CDR3 DNA: TGTGCCACCAGCAGAGCGGCGATGAACACTGAAGCTTTCTTT; CDR3 protein: CATSRAAMNTEAFF
clone size: -; V gene: TRBV5-1; D gene: -; J gene: TRBJ2-1; CDR3 DNA: TGCGCCAGCAGCTTGGAGGGGGAAGGCGCCTACAATGAGCAGTTCTTC; CDR3 protein: CASSLEGEGAYNEQFF
clone size: -; V gene: TRBV6-1; D gene: -; J gene: TRBJ1-3; CDR3 DNA: TGTGCCAGCAGTCTACAGGGAAGCAACACCATATATTTT; CDR3 protein: CASSLQGSNTIYF
clone size: few; V gene: TRBV27; D gene: TRBD1; J gene: TRBJ2-7; CDR3 DNA: TGTGCCAGCAGTTGGGACAGGGAGGGCGAGCAGTACTTC; CDR3 protein: CASSWDREGEQYF
clone size: few; V gene: TRBV6-1; D gene: TRBD1; J gene: TRBJ1-2; CDR3 DNA: TGTGCCAGCGGCAGGGGGGAGAACTATGGCTACACCTTC; CDR3 protein: CASGRGENYGYTF
clone size: -; V gene: TRBV29-1; D gene: TRBD1; J gene: TRBJ1-1; CDR3 DNA: TGCAGCGTTGAGGTAGGGGGCGTGGGAACTGAAGCTTTCTTT; CDR3 protein: CSVEVGGVGTEAFF
clone size: -; V gene: TRBV10-3; D gene: -; J gene: TRBJ2-7; CDR3 DNA: TGTGCCATCAGTGAGTCTGGCGCGGCTTCCTACGAGCAGTACTTC; CDR3 protein: CAISESGAASYEQYF
clone size: -; V gene: TRBV27; D gene: -; J gene: TRBJ1-2; CDR3 DNA: TGTGCCAGCAGTTTGAGGGGGTTCTTGAATGGCTACACCTTC; CDR3 protein: CASSLRGFLNGYTF
clone size: -; V gene: TRBV4-2; D gene: -; J gene: TRBJ1-1; CDR3 DNA: TGTGCCAGCAGCCAAGATGGTATCTCCGGCGACACTGAAGCTTTCTTT; CDR3 protein: CASSQDGISGDTEAFF
clone size: many; V gene: TRBV7-2; D gene: -; J gene: TRBJ2-7; CDR3 DNA: TGTGCCAGCAGCTCCGGGAGACAACTCACGGGGCAGTACTTC; CDR3 protein: CASSSGRQLTGQYF
clone size: few; V gene: TRBV27; D gene: -; J gene: TRBJ2-5; CDR3 DNA: TGTGCCAGCAGTGCGGGACTCCCTGGGGAGACCCAGTACTTC; CDR3 protein: CASSAGLPGETQYF
clone size: -; V gene: TRBV13; D gene: TRBD1; J gene: TRBJ1-3; CDR3 DNA: TGTGCCAGCAGCCCTCCATGGGGACAGGCCGACACCATATATTTT; CDR3 protein: CASSPPWGQADTIYF
clone size: -; V gene: TRBV12-3/TRBV12-4; D gene: -; J gene: TRBJ1-5; CDR3 DNA: TGTGCCAGCAGCCAGGACAGCGGGGGAAATAGCAATCAGCCCCAGCATTTT; CDR3 protein: CASSQDSGGNSNQPQHF